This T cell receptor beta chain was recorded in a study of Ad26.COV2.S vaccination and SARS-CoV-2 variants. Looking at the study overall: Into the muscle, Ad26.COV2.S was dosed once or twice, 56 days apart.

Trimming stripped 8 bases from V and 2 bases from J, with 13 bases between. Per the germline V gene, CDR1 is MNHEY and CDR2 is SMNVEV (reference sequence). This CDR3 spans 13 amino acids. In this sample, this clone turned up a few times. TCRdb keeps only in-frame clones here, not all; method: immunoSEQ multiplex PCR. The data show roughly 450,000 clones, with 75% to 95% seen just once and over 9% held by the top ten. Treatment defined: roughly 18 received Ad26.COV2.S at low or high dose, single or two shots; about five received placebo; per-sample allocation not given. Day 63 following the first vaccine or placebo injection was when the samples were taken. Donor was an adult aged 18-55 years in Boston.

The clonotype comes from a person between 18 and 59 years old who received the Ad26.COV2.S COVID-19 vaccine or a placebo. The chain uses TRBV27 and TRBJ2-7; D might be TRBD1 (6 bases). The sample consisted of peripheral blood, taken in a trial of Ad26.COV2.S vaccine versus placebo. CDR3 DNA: TGTGCCAGCTCCCGACAGGCGCCCTACGAGCAGTACTTC. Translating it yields CASSRQAPYEQYF.